A selection of T cell receptor beta chains follows, all from one sample in a study of shared clonotypes between healthy human individuals. The data were produced by immunoSEQ multiplex PCR, yet TCRdb's version contains in-frame clones alone and is incomplete. The sample lists approximately 640,000 clones, roughly 78% occurring once. Source material: memory CD4+ T cells sorted from blood. These receptors were taken from a woman aged 25 to 45 in good health. The CDR3 runs from the conserved cysteine through the conserved F or W. A D gene is named only where the DNA matches it firmly. The size of a clone is reported for some rows only, either as once, few or many, or as a class for expanded clones.

TRBJ2-7,TRBD1,TRBV4-1,many,CASSPSSARQGRGEQYF,TGCGCCAGCAGCCCTAGTTCGGCCCGACAGGGAAGGGGCGAGCAGTACTTC
TRBJ2-2,-,TRBV7-9,few,CASSLAHNTGELFF,TGTGCCAGCAGCTTAGCACATAACACCGGGGAGCTGTTTTTT
TRBJ2-7,TRBD2,TRBV11-2,-,CASRFRTSKGTYEQYF,TGTGCCAGCAGATTTAGGACTAGCAAAGGGACCTACGAGCAGTACTTC
TRBJ2-7,-,TRBV30,-,CAWSVPGRNKSYEQYF,TGTGCCTGGAGTGTCCCCGGGAGAAATAAGAGCTACGAGCAGTACTTC
TRBJ2-3,TRBD1,TRBV29-1,-,CSVRLTTGQADTQYF,TGCAGCGTTCGTTTGACGACAGGGCAGGCAGATACGCAGTATTTT
TRBJ2-1,-,TRBV5-1,-,CASSPPGLEGNEQFF,TGCGCCAGCAGCCCTCCAGGGCTTGAGGGGAATGAGCAGTTCTTC
TRBJ2-5,-,TRBV18,-,CASSPGGPQETQYF,TGTGCCAGCTCACCGGGGGGGCCGCAAGAGACCCAGTACTTC
TRBJ2-7,TRBD1,TRBV4-2,once,CASSRGTGGSYEQYF,TGTGCCAGCAGCCGGGGGACAGGGGGATCCTACGAGCAGTACTTC
TRBJ1-5,-,TRBV19,-,CASSPRADNQPQHF,TGTGCCAGTAGTCCCCGGGCAGACAATCAGCCCCAGCATTTT
TRBJ1-6,TRBD1,TRBV30,-,CAWRGQGNSPLHF,TGTGCCTGGAGAGGACAGGGGAATTCACCCCTCCACTTT
TRBJ2-1,-,TRBV4-1,-,CASSHLTSYNEQFF,TGCGCCAGCAGCCACCTAACTAGCTACAATGAGCAGTTCTTC
TRBJ1-2,TRBD1,TRBV5-1,-,CASSQGEGYGYTF,TGCGCCAGCAGTCAGGGGGAGGGCTATGGCTACACCTTC
TRBJ2-2,-,TRBV7-9,-,CASSLVSGFTGELFF,TGTGCCAGCAGCTTAGTATCCGGATTCACCGGGGAGCTGTTTTTT
TRBJ2-3,TRBD2,TRBV5-4,once,CASSLSGLAGAGDTQYF,TGTGCCAGCAGCCTATCTGGACTAGCGGGAGCGGGAGATACGCAGTATTTT
TRBJ1-1,-,TRBV7-2,-,CASSLTDSEAFF,TGTGCCAGCAGCTTAACTGACAGTGAAGCTTTCTTT
TRBJ1-1,-,TRBV7-9,-,CASSLTGMNTEAFF,TGTGCCAGCAGCCTGACAGGCATGAACACTGAAGCTTTCTTT
TRBJ1-3,-,TRBV11-3,-,CASSRGTSGNTIYF,TGTGCCAGCAGCCGGGGAACCTCTGGAAACACCATATATTTT
TRBJ2-7,-,TRBV14,-,CASSPPGPSYEQYF,TGTGCCAGCAGCCCCCCCGGGCCCTCCTACGAGCAGTACTTC
TRBJ2-7,TRBD1,TRBV14,-,CASSQVGTADYEQYF,TGTGCCAGCAGCCAAGTTGGGACAGCTGATTACGAGCAGTACTTC
TRBJ2-4,-,TRBV5-4,once,CASSLGGLEANIQYF,TGTGCCAGCAGCTTGGGCGGTCTTGAGGCCAACATTCAGTACTTC
TRBJ1-2,-,TRBV9,-,CASSVEVGGIYGYTF,TGTGCCAGCAGCGTAGAAGTAGGGGGGATCTATGGCTACACCTTC
TRBJ2-7,TRBD1,TRBV28,-,CASARGQGYEQYF,TGTGCCAGCGCCCGGGGACAGGGGTACGAGCAGTACTTC
TRBJ1-5,-,TRBV7-9,-,CASSLESANQPQHF,TGTGCCAGCAGCTTAGAGTCAGCAAATCAGCCCCAGCATTTT
TRBJ2-1,TRBD2,TRBV28,-,CASSYRYSGSSYNEQFF,TGTGCCAGCAGTTATCGTTATAGCGGGAGCTCCTACAATGAGCAGTTCTTC
TRBJ2-5,-,TRBV5-1,-,CASSPDGRAFETQYF,TGCGCCAGCAGCCCGGACGGCAGGGCATTTGAGACCCAGTACTTC
TRBJ1-2,TRBD1,TRBV7-9,-,CASSSGTGVRGYTF,TGTGCCAGCAGCTCCGGGACAGGGGTTCGTGGCTACACCTTC
TRBJ2-7,-,TRBV6-5,-,CASSSGLRQYF,TGTGCCAGCAGTTCCGGACTGAGACAGTACTTC
TRBJ2-1,TRBD1,TRBV2,few,CASRRDRSYNEQFF,TGTGCCAGCAGGCGGGACAGGAGCTACAATGAGCAGTTCTTC
TRBJ2-2,-,TRBV10-2,-,CASDYSTNTGELFF,TGCGCCAGCGATTACAGCACTAACACCGGGGAGCTGTTTTTT
TRBJ2-1,TRBD1,TRBV7-9,-,CASLGTGKGEQFF,TGTGCCAGCCTCGGGACAGGGAAGGGTGAGCAGTTCTTC
TRBJ2-1,-,TRBV5-4,-,CASSLRDGNEQFF,TGTGCCAGCAGCCTTAGGGACGGAAATGAGCAGTTCTTC
TRBJ2-7,-,TRBV6-1,few,CASSAGIASYEQYF,TGTGCCAGCAGTGCGGGAATCGCCTCCTACGAGCAGTACTTC
TRBJ1-2,-,TRBV5-4,-,CASSLGTGANYGYTF,TGTGCCAGCAGCTTGGGCACAGGAGCTAACTATGGCTACACCTTC
TRBJ1-5,-,TRBV28,-,CASSLASSRRRTNQPQHF,TGTGCCAGCAGTCTGGCCTCTTCTCGGAGGAGGACCAATCAGCCCCAGCATTTT
TRBJ2-3,-,TRBV25-1,-,CASSEFEGWEAADTQYF,TGTGCCAGCAGTGAATTCGAGGGATGGGAAGCAGCAGATACGCAGTATTTT
TRBJ2-7,-,TRBV5-1,-,CASSLDAYYEQYF,TGCGCCAGCAGCTTGGACGCGTACTACGAGCAGTACTTC
TRBJ2-2,-,TRBV19,-,CASSSRGNTGELFF,TGTGCCAGTAGTAGTCGGGGGAACACCGGGGAGCTGTTTTTT